These 26 T cell receptor beta chains were all obtained from the same sample, sequenced in a study of beta chain features in type 1 diabetes. As every portion of the isolated RNA was reverse transcribed, the sequencing read expressed TCRB transcripts. Only in-frame clones appear in the TCRdb table, and some are missing; sequencing was by immunoSEQ multiplex PCR. The sample records about 250,000 clones, 14% being singletons. Sequenced input: naive CD4+ T cells from blood. The receptors derive from a woman aged 35 to 49 in good health.

There are a few counts of this clone. The chain combines TRBV2 with TRBJ1-2; D unclear. The germline V gene has CDR1 SNHLY and CDR2 FYNNEI. Trimming shortened V by 3 bases and J by 4 bases, and 6 bases separated the two germline ends. The CDR3 has 12 residues. CDR3 protein: CASSDVLYGYTF. CDR3 nucleotide sequence: TGTGCCAGCAGTGACGTCCTCTATGGCTACACCTTC.

This clone was counted between two and nine times. The genes are TRBV27 and TRBJ2-6; 9 bases fit TRBD1. Germline CDR1 and CDR2: MNHEY and SMNVEV (reference sequence). CDR3 size: 16 residues. V dropped 6 bases and J dropped 2; count of bases not matched to a gene: 5. The CDR3 DNA reads as TGTGCCAGCAGGGGGACAGGGCTCCCTGGGGCCAACGTCCTGACTTTC. Translated, it gives CASRGTGLPGANVLTF.

This clone has only a few counts. The chain employs TRBV14 and TRBJ1-1, with D perhaps matching TRBD1 (6 bases). The V gene's germline CDR1 is SGHDN and CDR2 FVKESK. Trimming cost V 4 bases and J 5 bases, with 17 bases left between them. The CDR3 contains 15 residues. DNA of the CDR3: TGTGCCAGCAGCCCAGGGGACATAGGAACGACTGAAGCTTTCTTT. This codes for CASSPGDIGTTEAFF.

This clone showed up just a few times. The rearrangement joins TRBV7-2 to TRBJ1-2; 9 bases agree with TRBD1. Germline loops: CDR1 SGHTA, CDR2 FQGNSA. This CDR3 comprises 14 residues. Trimming cost V 0 bases and J 8 bases; bases outside gene matches: 4. The CDR3 DNA reads as TGTGCCAGCAGCTTAGCACAGGGGGCAGGAGGCTACACCTTC. This gives the protein CASSLAQGAGGYTF.

This clone showed up just a few times. The rearrangement uses TRBV5-1 and TRBJ1-2, with D uncertain. Trimming removed 0 bases from V and 1 base from J, with 7 bases in between. The CDR3 is made up of 14 amino acids. Germline values: CDR1 SGHRS, CDR2 YFSETQ. The CDR3 reads CASSLAAINYGYTF. The CDR3 DNA reads as TGCGCCAGCAGCTTGGCCGCGATTAACTATGGCTACACCTTC.

This clone was counted a few times. The chain employs TRBV9 and TRBJ2-7; a possible D gene is TRBD1 (6 bases). CDR3 length: 16 residues. Germline values: CDR1 SGDLS, CDR2 YYNGEE. V lost 0 bases, J lost 1 base, and 14 bases lay in between. Here the CDR3 DNA reads TGTGCCAGCAGCGTAGCCCCCACCGGACAGTCCTACGAGCAGTACTTC. Translating it yields CASSVAPTGQSYEQYF.

The chain joins TRBV9 to TRBJ2-5, with 11 bases matching TRBD2. V lost 0 bases to trimming and J lost 5 bases; unmatched junction nucleotides: 3. Germline V CDR1 and CDR2: SGDLS, YYNGEE. CDR3 size: 15 residues. The CDR3 nucleotides are TGTGCCAGCAGCGTAGGTGGGACTAGCGGTGAGACCCAGTACTTC. It yields the protein CASSVGGTSGETQYF.

V and J are TRBV2 and TRBJ2-3; TRBD2 agrees at 11 bases. The CDR3 length is 16 residues. V lost 5 bases to trimming and J lost 2 bases; unmatched junction nucleotides: 6. CDR1 is SNHLY and CDR2 is FYNNEI in the germline V gene. DNA of the CDR3: TGTGCCAGCAGTTTCTCTAGCGGGGGGACCACAGATACGCAGTATTTT. Protein sequence: CASSFSSGGTTDTQYF.

The V call is TRBV5-6, the J call TRBJ2-5, with D possibly being TRBD1 (6 bases). The CDR3 spans 14 residues. CDR1 is SGHDT, CDR2 YYEEEE, per germline. Trimming took off 1 base at V and 1 base at J, with 8 bases between the two ends. The CDR3 nucleotides read TGTGCCAGCAGCTTGCAGGGGTTCCAAGAGACCCAGTACTTC. Protein sequence: CASSLQGFQETQYF. The full variable domain, rest sourced from reference TRBV5-6 and TRBJ2-5, is DAGVTQSPTHLIKTRGQQVTLRCSPKSGHDTVSWYQQALGQGPQFIFQYYEEEERQRGNFPDRFSGHQFPNYSSELNVNALLLGDSALYLCASSLQGFQETQYFGPGTRLLVL.

As to this clone: The junction departs from germline at one end; a sequencing error may be responsible. The chain uses TRBV7-6 and TRBJ2-1; 7 bases match TRBD2. This CDR3 is 15 amino acids long. Per germline, CDR1 SGHVS and CDR2 FNYEAQ. CDR3 coding DNA: TGTGCCAGCAGCATAGCCAGCGGGGTCCCCAATGAGCAGTTCTTC. It encodes CASSIASGVPNEQFF.

In its sample, this clone was seen a few times. This chain links TRBV2 with TRBJ2-7; TRBD2 agrees at 9 bases. The trim removed 7 bases at V and 6 bases at J, leaving 10 bases unmatched. The CDR3 covers 14 residues. CDR1 and CDR2 from the germline V gene are SNHLY and FYNNEI. The CDR3 sequence is CASNPGLALGEQYF. The CDR3 bases are TGTGCCAGCAACCCGGGACTAGCTCTGGGCGAGCAGTACTTC.

The V call is TRBV15, the J call TRBJ1-1, with 7 nucleotides matching TRBD1. Germline values: CDR1 LNHNV, CDR2 YYDKDF (reference sequence). This CDR3 has 17 amino acids. With 5 bases clipped from V and 0 bases from J, the junction kept 12 bases outside the gene matches. The chain's CDR3 is CATSGPQTGLMNTEAFF. The CDR3 DNA is TGTGCCACCAGCGGCCCCCAGACAGGGCTTATGAACACTGAAGCTTTCTTT.

This chain links TRBV7-9 with TRBJ1-4; D unclear. Germline CDR1 is SEHNR and CDR2 is FQNEAQ (reference sequence). Trimming pared 1 base from V and 6 bases from J, leaving 3 bases between. The CDR3 extends over 12 amino acids. The CDR3 loop reads CASSLGDEKLFF. The DNA of the CDR3 is TGTGCCAGCAGCTTAGGAGATGAAAAACTGTTTTTT.

The chain uses TRBV6-6 and TRBJ1-4, with D possibly being TRBD1 (6 bases). Deletions cut 5 bases from V and 0 bases from J, with 7 bases between. The CDR3 spans 14 residues. CDR1 MNHNY and CDR2 SVGAGI come from the germline V gene (reference sequence). DNA of the CDR3: TGTGCCAGCAGTACAGGGTCAACTAATGAAAAACTGTTTTTT. This sequence encodes CASSTGSTNEKLFF.

This chain uses TRBV9 with TRBJ2-3, with D hard to call. The V and J ends lost 4 bases and 2 bases respectively, with 8 bases between them. This CDR3 has 13 amino acids. Per germline, CDR1 SGDLS and CDR2 YYNGEE. The CDR3 nucleotides read TGTGCCAGCAGCAAAGACTCCACAGATACGCAGTATTTT. Protein product: CASSKDSTDTQYF. Complete variable domain (other parts from reference TRBV9 and TRBJ2-3): DSGVTQTPKHLITATGQRVTLRCSPRSGDLSVYWYQQSLDQGLQFLIQYYNGEERAKGNILERFSAQQFPDLHSELNLSSLELGDSALYFCASSKDSTDTQYFGPGTRLTVL.

This clone has a handful of counts. This chain joins TRBV19 and TRBJ2-4; 7 nucleotides match TRBD2. The CDR3 is made up of 16 amino acids. V dropped 4 bases and J dropped 0; count of bases not matched to a gene: 6. CDR1 is LNHDA and CDR2 is SQIVND in the germline V gene (reference sequence). CDR3 in DNA: TGTGCCAGTAGTAGATCTAGCGGCCTAGCCAAAAACATTCAGTACTTC. Protein product: CASSRSSGLAKNIQYF.

The J gene is TRBJ2-7, the V gene TRBV5-1; 7 nucleotides agree with TRBD1. Germline V gene sequence: CDR1 SGHRS, CDR2 YFSETQ. V shed 2 bases and J 2 bases; nucleotides not matched to a gene: 4. This CDR3 spans 14 amino acids. The CDR3 coding sequence is TGCGCCAGCAGCTTCGGACAGGAGACCTACGAGCAGTACTTC. Amino acids: CASSFGQETYEQYF.

The gene calls are TRBV5-4 and TRBJ2-5; TRBD1 matches at 7 bases. V was clipped by 2 bases and J by 0 bases; unmatched bases: 1. In germline, CDR1 is SGHNT, CDR2 YYREEE (reference sequence). This CDR3 has 14 residues. The DNA for the CDR3 is TGTGCCAGCAGCTTCGACAGGGACCAAGAGACCCAGTACTTC. The encoded protein is CASSFDRDQETQYF.

A few counts support this clone. The CDR3: CASSGTAYNEQFF. CDR3 in DNA: TGTGCCAGCAGTGGGACAGCGTACAATGAGCAGTTCTTC. The chain has TRBV27 and TRBJ2-1; 7 positions match TRBD1. The germline V gene encodes CDR1 MNHEY and CDR2 SMNVEV (reference sequence). This CDR3 region has 13 residues. V lost 5 bases, J lost 4 bases, and 2 bases stayed unmatched.

This clone was counted a few times. V gene TRBV7-2 combines with J gene TRBJ2-5; 9 bases line up with TRBD2. The CDR3 has 16 residues. Germline loops: CDR1 SGHTA, CDR2 FQGNSA. With V trimmed by 1 base and J by 5 bases, 8 bases remained unmatched. CDR3 DNA: TGTGCCAGCAGCTTAGTGGGAGCGGGGGGTAGGGAGACCCAGTACTTC. Amino acid sequence: CASSLVGAGGRETQYF.

V and J are TRBV19 and TRBJ1-4, with 9 bases identical to TRBD1. This CDR3 spans 14 amino acids. With V trimmed by 5 bases and J by 10 bases, 8 bases remained unmatched. Germline CDR1 and CDR2: LNHDA and SQIVND (reference sequence). The CDR3 here is CASSPDRGLRKLFF. The CDR3 coding sequence is TGTGCCAGTAGTCCTGACAGGGGGTTGCGAAAACTGTTTTTT.

The genes are TRBV2 and TRBJ2-7; D gene uncertain. Trimming cost V 7 bases and J 5 bases, with 12 bases left between them. Per germline, CDR1 SNHLY and CDR2 FYNNEI. The CDR3 length is 12 residues. CDR3 amino acids: CASISPSDEQYF. In DNA, the CDR3 is TGTGCCAGCATATCACCGTCGGACGAGCAGTACTTC.

The chain couples TRBV5-1 to TRBJ1-1, with D perhaps TRBD1 (6 bases). The CDR3 length is 14 residues. The germline V and J ends were trimmed by 6 bases and 5 bases, with 17 bases remaining between them. The germline gives CDR1 SGHRS, CDR2 YFSETQ. The CDR3 loop reads CASTREGVETEAFF. The CDR3 DNA is TGCGCCAGCACCCGAGAGGGGGTGGAAACTGAAGCTTTCTTT.

This clone has more than one count but fewer than ten. V and J are TRBV13 and TRBJ2-5, with D perhaps TRBD2 (6 bases). V was clipped by 1 base and J by 2 bases, with 8 bases between them. This CDR3 spans 14 amino acids. Germline V gene lookup returns CDR1 PRHDT and CDR2 FYEKMQ (reference sequence). For the CDR3, the DNA is TGTGCCAGCAGCTTAGTAAGCGGGCAAGAGACCCAGTACTTC. Translating it yields CASSLVSGQETQYF.

CDR3 region: CASSLARAGEQFF. The CDR3 bases are TGCGCCAGCAGCTTGGCCAGGGCAGGTGAGCAGTTCTTC. This chain uses TRBV5-1 with TRBJ2-1, with D possibly matching TRBD1 (5 bases). The germline V gene has CDR1 SGHRS and CDR2 YFSETQ. Trimming stripped 0 bases from V and 9 bases from J, with 10 bases between. The CDR3 loop spans 13 amino acids.

This clone was found a few times. The V and J genes are TRBV10-2 and TRBJ2-5; TRBD1 aligns across 9 bases. CDR1 WSHSY and CDR2 SAAADI come from the germline V gene. This CDR3 spans 15 amino acids. J was trimmed by 5 bases and V by 2 bases; bases with no gene match: 6. The CDR3 sequence is CASSEGGQGRETQYF. CDR3 sequence (DNA): TGCGCCAGCAGTGAGGGGGGACAGGGTAGGGAGACCCAGTACTTC.